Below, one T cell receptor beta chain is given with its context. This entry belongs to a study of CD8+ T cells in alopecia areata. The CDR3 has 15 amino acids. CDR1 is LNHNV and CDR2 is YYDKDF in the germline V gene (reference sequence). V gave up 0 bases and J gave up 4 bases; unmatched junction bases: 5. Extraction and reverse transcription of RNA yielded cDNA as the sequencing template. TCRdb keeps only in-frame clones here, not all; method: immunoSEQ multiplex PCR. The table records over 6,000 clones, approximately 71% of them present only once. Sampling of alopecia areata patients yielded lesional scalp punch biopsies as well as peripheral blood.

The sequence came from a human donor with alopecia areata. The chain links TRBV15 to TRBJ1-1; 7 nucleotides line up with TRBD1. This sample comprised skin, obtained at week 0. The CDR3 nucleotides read TGTGCCACCAGCAGAGATAGGGGGCTGAGCACTGAAGCTTTCTTT. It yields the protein CATSRDRGLSTEAFF.